Each of the 12 T cell receptor beta chains below was sequenced from the same sample in a study of early T cells in non-severe SARS-CoV-2 infection. A single record per CDR3 protein comes from TCRdb applying MiXCR to the 5' RACE reads. The sample shows 49,000 or so distinct CDR3 sequences, about 6.3% of them seen only once. Sample: whole blood, taken at baseline. These receptors came from an adult who was a healthcare worker with PCR-confirmed SARS-CoV-2 infection or an uninfected control (not recorded which).

This clonotype was recorded at least ten times. This sequence joins TRBV30 and TRBJ1-6, with 7 bases aligning to TRBD1. V lost 3 bases, J lost 10 bases, and 6 bases stayed unmatched. Germline V lookup: CDR1 GTSNPN, CDR2 SVGIG (reference sequence). There are 13 residues in the CDR3. The CDR3 spells CAWRTGPNSPLHF. In DNA, the CDR3 is TGTGCCTGGAGGACAGGGCCCAACTCACCCCTCCACTTT.

This clonotype was picked up many times. V gene TRBV5-1 combines with J gene TRBJ2-5; the match to TRBD2 covers 8 bases. The germline gives CDR1 SGHRS, CDR2 YFSETQ. The V and J ends lost 3 bases and 4 bases, in that order; junction bases with no gene match: 14. The length of the CDR3 is 17 residues. CDR3 DNA sequence: TGCGCCAGCAGCTCCCGTCCTCCTCTCGGGGGGGGAGAGACCCAGTACTTC. Translating gives CASSSRPPLGGGETQYF.

This clonotype was found many times. The chain carries TRBV5-4 and TRBJ2-3; 9 positions agree with TRBD2. Germline CDR1 is SGHNT and CDR2 is YYREEE (reference sequence). The V gene end was trimmed by 9 bases and the J gene end by 8 bases; junction bases not matched to a gene: 10. This CDR3 contains 13 residues. CDR3 residues: CATSPGLAGTQYF. The CDR3 coding sequence is TGTGCCACCTCACCGGGACTAGCCGGTACGCAGTATTTT.

The rearrangement links TRBV20-1 to TRBJ2-5; D perhaps matches TRBD2 (7 bases). The CDR3 is 13 amino acids. Germline values: CDR1 DFQATT, CDR2 SNEGSKA (reference sequence). The germline V and J ends were trimmed by 5 bases and 4 bases, with 14 bases remaining between them. The CDR3 sequence is CSAGRGRGETQYF. The DNA of the CDR3 is TGCAGTGCTGGGAGGGGGAGAGGAGAGACCCAGTACTTC.

The genes are TRBV29-1 and TRBJ2-1; 11 bases are shared with TRBD1. Germline V CDR1 and CDR2: SQVTM, ANQGSEA. V lost 0 bases and J lost 8; bases outside the gene matches: 3. The CDR3 runs 14 residues. CDR3 nucleotides: TGCAGCGTTGAAGAGGGACAGGGGGTTTATGAGCAGTTCTTC. Encoded protein: CSVEEGQGVYEQFF.

This clonotype has a count of ten or more. V gene TRBV20-1 combines with J gene TRBJ2-3, with 9 bases matching TRBD2. Germline-derived CDR1 and CDR2 are DFQATT and SNEGSKA (reference sequence). This CDR3 is 14 amino acids long. V dropped 6 bases and J dropped 0; count of bases not matched to a gene: 4. The CDR3 DNA follows: TGCAGTGCGAATAGCGGGGGTAGCACAGATACGCAGTATTTT. Protein: CSANSGGSTDTQYF.

In this sample, this clonotype turned up many times. In DNA, the CDR3 is TGTGCCAGCAGCTTAGATCCGGAAAACACTGAAGCTTTCTTT. Its protein product is CASSLDPENTEAFF. The chain carries TRBV11-2 and TRBJ1-1; the D is unclear. The V gene's germline CDR1 is SGHAT and CDR2 FQNNGV. Trimming stripped 0 bases from V and 2 bases from J, with 7 bases between. This CDR3 has 14 amino acids.

Here the CDR3 reads CASSQVGSGFSYEQYF. CDR3 nucleotide sequence: TGCGCCAGCAGCCAAGTTGGTAGCGGGTTCTCCTACGAGCAGTACTTC. This chain connects TRBV4-3 to TRBJ2-7, with 7 bases aligning to TRBD2. Per germline, CDR1 LGHNA and CDR2 YSLEER. CDR3 length equals 16 residues. Losses at the gene ends were 1 base for V and 0 bases for J; bases not matched to a gene: 6.

Ten or more counts support this clonotype. CDR3 DNA sequence: TGTGCCAGCAGCCCCGGACAGGGGATATACATTCAGTACTTC. It is translated as CASSPGQGIYIQYF. J is TRBJ2-4 and V is TRBV7-9; the match to TRBD1 covers 9 bases. V was clipped by 5 bases and J by 8 bases; unmatched bases: 7. Germline V CDR1 and CDR2: SEHNR, FQNEAQ (reference sequence). The CDR3 has 14 amino acids.

This clonotype was detected a few times. The genes are TRBV7-2 and TRBJ2-7; D is ambiguous. The CDR3 contains 14 residues. V lost 3 bases and J lost 0, with 9 bases in between. Per germline, CDR1 SGHTA and CDR2 FQGNSA. CDR3 protein: CASSLGHLSYEQYF. As DNA, the CDR3 is TGTGCCAGCAGCTTGGGCCACCTCTCCTACGAGCAGTACTTC.

This clonotype occurred many times. The V gene is TRBV5-1, the J gene TRBJ2-2; 7 nucleotides align to TRBD1. CDR3 size: 13 residues. The germline gives CDR1 SGHRS, CDR2 YFSETQ. V shed 4 bases, J shed 5 bases, and the junction held 2 bases outside the gene matches. The CDR3 DNA is TGCGCCAGCAGCCTACAGGGGACCGGGGAGCTGTTTTTT. Its protein is CASSLQGTGELFF.

On this clonotype itself: Compared with germline, one end of the junction differs, possibly owing to a read error. The V gene is TRBV9, the J gene TRBJ2-2; D not certain. The CDR3 runs to 14 residues. The germline CDR1 and CDR2 sequences are SGDLS and YYNGEE. The CDR3 spells CTSSVEGFGGELFF. Here the CDR3 DNA reads TGTACCAGCAGCGTAGAAGGTTTTGGCGGGGAGCTGTTTTTT. The variable domain in full, with the rest retrieved from reference TRBV9 and TRBJ2-2, is DSGVTQTPKHLITATGQRVTLRCSPRSGDLSVYWYQQSLDQGLQFLIQYYNGEERAKGNILERFSAQQFPDLHSELNLSSLELGDSALYFCTSSVEGFGGELFFGEGSRLTVL.